Listed here is a single TCR beta chain. Its specificity is not known. This sample was included in a study of shared clonotypes between healthy human individuals. Germline V lookup: CDR1 SGHRS, CDR2 YFSETQ. The CDR3 covers 14 residues. Trimming stripped 7 bases from V and 0 bases from J, with 13 bases between. Sequenced by immunoSEQ multiplex PCR; TCRdb stores in-frame clones only, minus some. The sample lists 300,000 to 400,000 clones, 73% occurring once. Overall study results and limits: Owing to a small donor count, the genetic and exposure-history diversity represented was limited.

The clonotype was recovered from a young man in good health. The material sequenced was memory CD4+ T cells sorted from blood. Subset denoted: CD45RA-negative fraction. The rearrangement links TRBV5-1 to TRBJ1-1, with D hard to call. CDR3: CASGSWGMNTEAFF. The CDR3 DNA sequence: TGCGCCAGCGGGAGTTGGGGAATGAACACTGAAGCTTTCTTT.